The present T cell receptor (beta chain) was sequenced within a study of regulatory T cells in long-lasting Graves disease (dated by TCRdb to the early 2020s). In the study overall: Antithyroid drugs had been taken for less than 3 months by newly diagnosed Graves' disease patients. The study took place in China and was registered as a clinical trial. A total of some 33 samples were covered by TCR sequencing, comprising approximately 13 persistent and approximately 20 newly diagnosed Graves' disease patients. Patients with persistent Graves' disease were compared with patients with newly diagnosed Graves' disease using TCR sequencing and RNA sequencing of peripheral blood. The paper as a whole reports these results and caveats: Patients with persistent disease shared more public clonotypes (fewer than 3,000) than newly diagnosed patients did (about 1,000). Compared with newly diagnosed patients, patients with persistent Graves' disease had lower TCR Shannon entropy and fewer highly expanded clones, which suggests clonal expansion. Only peripheral blood was studied, because thyroid tissue, the primary lesion, was inaccessible. The small sample size was acknowledged by the authors as a limitation that may reduce accuracy. Sequencing and analysis were limited to the TCR beta chain. Persistent disease showed preferential use of TRBV28, TRBJ1-2 and TRBJ2-5, whereas newly diagnosed disease favored TRBV20-1 and TRBJ2-1.

The library came from multiplex PCR. Instrument used: Illumina HiSeq 4000. TCR beta libraries were built with iRepertoire HTBI primers and Arm-PCR amplification of CDR3 regions. PCR products were gel purified before sequencing. The published analysis was carried out like this. Gene usage analysis of CDR3 amino acid clonotypes relied on the 55 to 80 TRBV and about 13 TRBJ segments identified across samples. COPE and FqMerger were used to merge filtered high-quality paired reads into contigs. BLAST was used to align contigs to IMGT TRBV, TRBD and TRBJ reference genes, and CDR3 was defined according to IMGT. Any clonotype with a frequency above 0.1% was classified as a highly expanded clone. Shannon entropy served as the measure of repertoire diversity, while the Gini coefficient captured V-J evenness. Clonotypes shared by more than one individual were considered public. The public reads were reprocessed in TCRdb via fastp at Q25 and MiXCR, keeping in-frame beta chains. Here each entry gathers all rows of one CDR3 protein and keeps the most common genes and DNA. For this entry, the V and J calls and clone size follow TCRdb and not the study's own pipeline. This sample is represented by hundreds of thousands of distinct CDR3 sequences; approximately 12% of them were singletons. Clones ranked in the top ten supply 8% to 10% of the sample.

The time point label, as the study defines it: newly diagnosed GD, antithyroid drugs for less than 3 months. For both TCR sequencing and RNA sequencing, RNA was extracted from PBMCs using TRIzol. The diagnosis of Graves' disease followed American Thyroid Association guidelines. The patients came from an endocrinology department in Xi'an, China. From each patient, 8 to 10 milliliters of peripheral blood was collected into an EDTA anticoagulant tube. Ficoll Paque Plus density gradient separation was used to isolate PBMCs, and no further T cell sorting was done. An Agilent 2100 Bioanalyzer and agarose gel were used to check RNA quality, while a NanoDrop 2000 measured RNA concentration. The CDR3, from cysteine to phenylalanine, totals 14 residues. The entry retains the CDR3 DNA only, 42 bases that are in frame from base 1. The junction carries 6 bases between V and J, which are trimmed by 0 bases and 1 base respectively. CDR1 and CDR2 are read off the germline V gene (reference sequence) as LGHDT and YNNKEL.

This clonotype was counted at least ten times. Its antigen is not yet known. Per-nucleotide qualities are absent, and no much larger clonotype sits a single base away. These data were also filed under a second study, of T cells in Graves' hyperthyroidism and ophthalmopathy. That second report states: Stable Graves' hyperthyroidism was defined as the absence of progression to ophthalmopathy over 18 months of follow-up. The hyperthyroidism patients were between 18 and 65 years old and newly diagnosed, with a disease duration of less than 2 months. Patients with uncontrolled infections, other autoimmune diseases, pregnancy or lactation were excluded. Diagnoses were established on the basis of clinical symptoms, serum thyroxine and TRAb, thyroid ultrasound, and orbital computed tomography. A first-round RT-PCR of the TCR CDR3 used the HTBI primer set with the Qiagen OneStep RT-PCR kit. Most expanded thyroid clonotypes (frequency above 0.001) were also found in blood, which suggests that blood repertoires may mirror thyroid immune responses. In cross-validation, a model built on a 13 V-J signature told ophthalmopathy apart from stable hyperthyroidism with 85% to 90% sensitivity and 81% to 82% specificity, and in testing the same model reached 80%/75%. During validation, the model predicted progression to ophthalmopathy a median of about 6.3 months ahead of onset, with just under 71% sensitivity and 72.22% specificity. To identify TCR V-J signatures that set the groups apart, the researchers used a discovery cohort of about a hundred patients, made up of under 45 with Graves' ophthalmopathy and 57 with stable Graves' hyperthyroidism. An independent validation cohort of 18 to 20 hyperthyroidism patients and approximately 15 patients who later progressed to ophthalmopathy tested prospective prediction of ophthalmopathy. For training and testing, the 100 or so patients in the discovery cohort were randomly divided in a 7:3 ratio. In addition, the study compared T-cell repertoires in thyroid tissue and in blood from roughly 6 Graves' hyperthyroidism patients. Following sampling, methimazole starting at 30 mg daily was given to hyperthyroidism patients, and high-dose intravenous methylprednisolone was given to ophthalmopathy patients. Libraries were constructed in a second round of multiplex PCR, after which size selection and purification were performed. Libraries were sequenced paired-end with 100 bp reads on an Illumina HiSeq2000. SOAPnuke was used to process the raw data, removing reads that contained adapters or uncalled bases, had a mean Phred below 15, or lacked an exact match to the constant primer or identifier. COPE v1.2.5 was used to merge high-quality paired reads, and clonotypes were defined as unique nucleotide sequences. MiTCR v1.1 was used to align the clonotypes against IMGT TRBV, TRBD and TRBJ reference segments. The analysis was restricted to V-J combinations with a frequency above 0.0001, which together covered roughly 99% of the repertoires. A TCS score was defined as the ratio between F50 (clonal expansion) and ExV (chaos), using BLOSUM62-based TCRdist between CDR3 peptides within each V-J. Welch's t-statistics and random forest reduced 500 to 550 V-J features to roughly 13, which were used in a naive Bayes classifier (R e1071). No statistical method was used to set the sample size in advance, and investigators knew the group allocation. According to the paper, TCR Vbeta CDR3 sequencing was carried out on 120 to 150 peripheral blood samples, which came from over 40 ophthalmopathy, fewer than 80 hyperthyroidism and approximately 17 progressor patients.

The TCR was taken from a man aged 30 to 39 with Graves disease. Donor details come from another sample of the same person, matched by shared clones. Sample: peripheral blood mononuclear cells (PBMCs), taken at new diagnosis, from a patient treated with antithyroid drugs. The rearranged chain carries TRBV3-1 and TRBJ2-5; the D element might be TRBD1 or TRBD2, as each aligns at 5 bases. The CDR3 protein is CASSQEGTQETQYF. The DNA sequence is TGTGCCAGCAGCCAAGAAGGGACCCAAGAGACCCAGTACTTC.